What follows are 11 T cell receptor beta chains derived from one specimen sequenced in a study of blood T cell repertoires in COVID-19. TCRdb's table, derived via immunoSEQ multiplex PCR, lists solely in-frame clones and lacks some. The top ten clones hold around 4% of a sample with about 60,000 clones, about 82% of them seen once. The sample was PBMCs or T cells enriched from blood (not recorded which). The source of these receptors is a woman aged 40 to 49 with acute COVID-19.

The chain couples TRBV5-1 to TRBJ2-1; 8 nucleotides align to TRBD2. CDR1 and CDR2 (germline): SGHRS, YFSETQ. With 4 bases clipped from V and 4 bases from J, the junction kept 16 bases outside the gene matches. The CDR3 length is 18 residues. DNA of the CDR3: TGCGCCAGCAGCCTTAATCCGGGGGGGATGTCCTTTTACAATGAGCAGTTCTTC. This translates into CASSLNPGGMSFYNEQFF.

This chain uses TRBV5-6 with TRBJ1-5; 10 bases are shared with TRBD1. Germline V gives CDR1 SGHDT, CDR2 YYEEEE. After removal of 0 bases from V and 2 bases from J, the junction contained 2 bases not matched to a gene. This CDR3 comprises 16 residues. CDR3 residues: CASSLGGQGGNQPQHF. The CDR3 coding sequence is TGTGCCAGCAGCTTGGGCGGACAGGGGGGCAATCAGCCCCAGCATTTT. The entire variable domain, with the rest obtained from reference TRBV5-6 and TRBJ1-5, is as follows: DAGVTQSPTHLIKTRGQQVTLRCSPKSGHDTVSWYQQALGQGPQFIFQYYEEEERQRGNFPDRFSGHQFPNYSSELNVNALLLGDSALYLCASSLGGQGGNQPQHFGDGTRLSIL.

The chain carries TRBV4-1 and TRBJ2-1, with 12 positions matching TRBD1. Germline loops: CDR1 MGHRA, CDR2 YSYEKL. The CDR3 loop spans 18 amino acids. Trimming cost V 3 bases and J 7 bases; bases outside gene matches: 13. DNA of the CDR3: TGCGCCAGCAGCCAGCCTCTATACCGGGACAGGGGGCGAAATGAGCAGTTCTTC. It codes for CASSQPLYRDRGRNEQFF.

The chain couples TRBV29-1 to TRBJ1-5; D is uncertain. The V end was cut by 5 bases, the J end by 2 bases, with 16 bases between. Germline values: CDR1 SQVTM, CDR2 ANQGSEA. The CDR3 extends over 15 amino acids. CDR3 coding DNA: TGCAGCGTTTCGGAGGGTCTTCTCGGCAATCAGCCCCAGCATTTT. The encoded protein is CSVSEGLLGNQPQHF.

This sequence joins TRBV11-3 and TRBJ1-1, with D uncertain. The V end was cut by 5 bases, the J end by 1 base, with 8 bases between. Looked up from germline, CDR1 is SGHNT and CDR2 is YENEEA. This CDR3 contains 13 residues. The CDR3 nucleotides are TGTGCCAGCAGCGAACGGAGGAACACTGAAGCTTTCTTT. Amino acids: CASSERRNTEAFF.

This clone has just one count. This sequence joins TRBV20-1 and TRBJ2-1; TRBD1 matches 9 bases. The length of the CDR3 is 11 residues. V lost 5 bases, J lost 7 bases, and 0 bases stayed unmatched. Germline-derived CDR1 and CDR2 are DFQATT and SNEGSKA (reference sequence). In DNA form, the CDR3 reads TGCAGTGCTGACAGGGGGAATGAGCAGTTCTTC. Its translation: CSADRGNEQFF.

This clone was recorded once. This chain connects TRBV7-2 to TRBJ1-2; maybe TRBD1 (5 bases). The V end lost 8 bases, the J end lost 8 bases, and 18 bases lay between the germline ends. CDR3 length: 13 amino acids. Germline values: CDR1 SGHTA, CDR2 FQGNSA. CDR3 loop: CASVQRGSSGYTF. The CDR3, as DNA: TGTGCCAGCGTCCAGCGGGGCTCGTCCGGCTACACCTTC.

The table lists this clone with a count of one. The V call is TRBV7-9, the J call TRBJ2-7; 7 bases map to TRBD1. Germline V gene lookup returns CDR1 SEHNR and CDR2 FQNEAQ (reference sequence). J gave up 10 bases and V 4 bases, and 7 bases lay outside the gene matches. The CDR3 consists of 12 residues. The CDR3 DNA sequence: TGTGCCAGCAGCTCGACAGGGATCGAACAGTACTTC. This sequence encodes CASSSTGIEQYF. The full variable domain, completed using reference TRBV7-9 and TRBJ2-7, is DTGVSQNPRHKITKRGQNVTFRCDPISEHNRLYWYRQTLGQGPEFLTYFQNEAQLEKSRLLSDRFSAERPKGSFSTLEIQRTEQGDSAMYLCASSSTGIEQYFGPGTRLTVT.

This chain joins TRBV3-1 (or the pseudogene TRBV3-2) and TRBJ2-2; the match to TRBD2 covers 12 bases. Per the germline V gene, CDR1 is LGHDT and CDR2 is YNNKEL (reference sequence). The CDR3 contains 16 residues. J gave up 4 bases and V 4 bases, and 4 bases lay outside the gene matches. In nucleotides, the CDR3 is TGTGCCAGCAGCCGGACTAGCGGGATGAGCACCGGGGAGCTGTTTTTT. Its protein is CASSRTSGMSTGELFF.

The V call is TRBV11-2, the J call TRBJ2-3, with D unclear. V was cut by 1 base and J by 2 bases, with 13 bases left in between. The CDR3 is 16 residues long. Germline V gene data show CDR1 as SGHAT and CDR2 as FQNNGV. CDR3 sequence reads: CASSLGRGQSTDTQYF. Here the CDR3 DNA reads TGTGCCAGCAGCTTAGGTCGCGGCCAATCCACAGATACGCAGTATTTT.

This chain uses TRBV5-1 with TRBJ2-5; maybe TRBD1 (5 bases). Trimming took off 9 bases at V and 3 bases at J, with 15 bases between the two ends. The CDR3 loop spans 13 amino acids. CDR1 and CDR2 (germline): SGHRS, YFSETQ. The DNA for the CDR3 is TGCGCCACCCACAGACAGCCTGAAGAGACCCAGTACTTC. Amino acids: CATHRQPEETQYF.